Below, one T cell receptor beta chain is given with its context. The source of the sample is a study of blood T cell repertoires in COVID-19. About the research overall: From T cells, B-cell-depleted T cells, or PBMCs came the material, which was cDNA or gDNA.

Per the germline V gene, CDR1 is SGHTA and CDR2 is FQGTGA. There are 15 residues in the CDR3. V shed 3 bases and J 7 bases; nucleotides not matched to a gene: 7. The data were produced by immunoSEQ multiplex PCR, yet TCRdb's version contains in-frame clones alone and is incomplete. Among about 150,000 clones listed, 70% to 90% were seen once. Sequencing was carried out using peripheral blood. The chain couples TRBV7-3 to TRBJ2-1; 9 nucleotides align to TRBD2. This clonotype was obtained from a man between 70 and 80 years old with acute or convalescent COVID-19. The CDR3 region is CASSLQAGGWNEQFF. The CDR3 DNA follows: TGTGCCAGCAGCTTGCAAGCGGGAGGATGGAATGAGCAGTTCTTC.